The 20 T cell receptor beta chains listed next were all sequenced from one sample in a study of cytomegalovirus exposure and HLA in healthy donors. Researchers ran the PCR with 60 Vbeta and 13 Jbeta primers. Some clones are missing from TCRdb's copy, which holds only in-frame ones; the method was immunoSEQ multiplex PCR. The sample holds around 150,000 clones, approximately 80% seen once. The sequenced sample consisted of PBMCs. These receptors originate from a young woman in good health and CMV-seropositive.

The V gene is TRBV18, the J gene TRBJ2-7; 7 bases agree with TRBD1. Germline loops: CDR1 KGHSH, CDR2 LQKENI. The CDR3 runs to 13 residues. Germline trimming cut 6 bases from V and 10 bases from J; bases unmatched to any gene: 12. CDR3 protein: CASSPGQPSEQYF. In nucleotides, the CDR3 is TGTGCCAGCTCTCCGGGACAGCCCTCGGAACAGTACTTC.

The chain has TRBV2 and TRBJ1-2; D unclear. This CDR3 has 13 residues. The germline CDR1 and CDR2 sequences are SNHLY and FYNNEI. With 3 bases removed from V and 2 bases from J, the gap between germline ends came to 7 bases. The CDR3 protein is CASSDGGNYGYTF. The CDR3, as DNA: TGTGCCAGCAGTGACGGAGGGAACTATGGCTACACCTTC.

The chain is built from TRBV7-2 and TRBJ2-2; 9 nucleotides match TRBD1. CDR3 length: 14 residues. Losses at the gene ends were 4 bases for V and 4 bases for J; bases not matched to a gene: 1. Per the germline V gene, CDR1 is SGHTA and CDR2 is FQGNSA. DNA of the CDR3: TGTGCCAGCAGCTGGGGACAGGGCACCGGGGAGCTGTTTTTT. Protein sequence: CASSWGQGTGELFF. The whole variable domain, remainder taken from reference TRBV7-2 and TRBJ2-2, is GAGVSQSPSNKVTEKGKDVELRCDPISGHTALYWYRQSLGQGLEFLIYFQGNSAPDKSGLPSDRFSAERTGGSVSTLTIQRTQQEDSAVYLCASSWGQGTGELFFGEGSRLTVL.

V is TRBV7-2 and J is TRBJ2-3, with TRBD2 matching 10 bases. The CDR3 runs 16 residues. J gave up 5 bases and V 3 bases, and 8 bases lay outside the gene matches. Germline V gene sequence: CDR1 SGHTA, CDR2 FQGNSA. The CDR3 nucleotides read TGTGCCAGCAGCTTTCCCACTAGCGGGGCCGTAGATACGCAGTATTTT. Its protein is CASSFPTSGAVDTQYF.

The chain couples TRBV28 to TRBJ1-4; 11 bases fit TRBD1. Trimming removed 8 bases from V and 4 bases from J; junction bases left unmatched: 3. CDR1 is MDHEN, CDR2 SYDVKM, per germline. This CDR3 is 14 amino acids long. CDR3 in amino acids: CASGTGGFNEKLFF. The CDR3, as DNA: TGTGCCAGCGGGACAGGGGGATTTAATGAAAAACTGTTTTTT. Complete variable domain (other parts from reference TRBV28 and TRBJ1-4): DVKVTQSSRYLVKRTGEKVFLECVQDMDHENMFWYRQDPGLGLRLIYFSYDVKMKEKGDIPEGYSVSREKKERFSLILESASTNQTSMYLCASGTGGFNEKLFFGSGTQLSVL.

The V call is TRBV6-6, the J call TRBJ2-5; D call uncertain. Between the trimmed V and J ends, which lost 5 bases and 5 bases, there was a span of 6 bases. CDR1 MNHNY and CDR2 SVGAGI come from the germline V gene (reference sequence). The CDR3 consists of 11 residues. CDR3 region: CASSERETQYF. For the CDR3, the DNA is TGTGCCAGCAGTGAGAGGGAGACCCAGTACTTC.

The chain links TRBV30 to TRBJ1-4; TRBD1 matches at 8 bases. This CDR3 is 14 amino acids long. V lost 2 bases, J lost 6 bases, and 5 bases stayed unmatched. CDR1 and CDR2 (germline): GTSNPN, SVGIG (reference sequence). As DNA, the CDR3 is TGTGCCTGGAGTCCGGGACAGGCGGATGAAAAACTGTTTTTT. As protein: CAWSPGQADEKLFF.

This chain links TRBV6-6 with TRBJ1-2, with D unresolved. The germline V gene has CDR1 MNHNY and CDR2 SVGAGI (reference sequence). V lost 0 bases and J 14 bases, leaving 13 bases between the germline ends. CDR3 length equals 12 residues. In DNA, the CDR3 is TGTGCCAGCAGTTACTCCGTTCCCACAATGACCTTC. The encoded protein is CASSYSVPTMTF.

This clone was seen a handful of times. This chain joins TRBV9 and TRBJ2-7; 7 bases agree with TRBD1. CDR3 length equals 13 residues. The V and J ends lost 5 bases and 1 base, in that order; junction bases with no gene match: 3. Germline CDR1 is SGDLS and CDR2 is YYNGEE. The CDR3 bases are TGTGCCAGCAGTTCGGGACAGTCCTACGAGCAGTACTTC. It codes for CASSSGQSYEQYF.

The chain is built from TRBV28 and TRBJ2-4; a possible D gene is TRBD1 (5 bases). The length of the CDR3 is 19 residues. Trimming shortened V by 2 bases and J by 0 bases, and 20 bases separated the two germline ends. In germline, CDR1 is MDHEN, CDR2 SYDVKM. CDR3 loop: CASSLVKLDRGLAKNIQYF. Written as DNA, the CDR3 is TGTGCCAGCAGTTTAGTTAAGTTAGATAGGGGTTTAGCCAAAAACATTCAGTACTTC.

This clone was observed many times. The rearrangement joins TRBV2 to TRBJ1-6; D gene ambiguous. The germline CDR1 and CDR2 sequences are SNHLY and FYNNEI. Trimming removed 2 bases at V and 8 bases at J, with 19 bases between. The CDR3 loop spans 17 amino acids. The CDR3 DNA reads TGTGCCAGCAGTGAATGGATTAGAGGGAGTGGGGATTCACCCCTCCACTTT. As protein: CASSEWIRGSGDSPLHF.

J is TRBJ2-7 and V is TRBV25-1, with no clear D. This CDR3 is built from 12 residues. The germline V and J ends were trimmed by 4 bases and 3 bases, with 7 bases remaining between them. From germline, CDR1 is MGHDK and CDR2 SYGVNS. CDR3 amino acids: CASSVTLYEQYF. In DNA, the CDR3 is TGTGCCAGCAGTGTGACACTCTACGAGCAGTACTTC.

CDR3 residues: CASSQDRGEKLFF. The CDR3 DNA sequence: TGCGCCAGCAGCCAAGATCGGGGTGAAAAACTGTTTTTT. V gene TRBV4-1 combines with J gene TRBJ1-4; unclear D gene. The V and J ends lost 0 bases and 7 bases respectively, with 6 bases between them. The CDR3 loop spans 13 amino acids. CDR1 MGHRA and CDR2 YSYEKL come from the germline V gene.

J is TRBJ1-5 and V is TRBV4-3, with TRBD1 identical over 9 bases. V lost 4 bases to trimming and J lost 6 bases; unmatched junction nucleotides: 4. CDR3 length: 14 residues. CDR1 LGHNA and CDR2 YSLEER come from the germline V gene. DNA for the CDR3: TGCGCCAGCAGCCTGACAGGGGGTCTTCAGCCCCAGCATTTT. Translating it yields CASSLTGGLQPQHF.

This chain uses TRBV2 with TRBJ2-2; possibly TRBD2 for D (6 bases). V dropped 6 bases and J dropped 3 bases, with 14 bases sitting between them. The CDR3 runs to 15 residues. Germline V gene sequence: CDR1 SNHLY, CDR2 FYNNEI. The CDR3 loop reads CASSLGLSDTGELFF. In DNA, the CDR3 is TGTGCCAGCAGCCTGGGACTTAGCGACACCGGGGAGCTGTTTTTT.

The chain links TRBV7-2 to TRBJ1-6; tentative D call: TRBD1 (5 bases). From germline, CDR1 is SGHTA and CDR2 FQGNSA. The V end lost 0 bases, the J end lost 13 bases, and 10 bases lay between the germline ends. The length of the CDR3 is 13 residues. The CDR3 DNA is TGTGCCAGCAGCTTAGCCGAGGGACTCCCCCTCCACTTT. It specifies CASSLAEGLPLHF.

V gene TRBV7-3 combines with J gene TRBJ2-2, with 12 bases aligning to TRBD2. This CDR3 contains 15 residues. J gave up 4 bases and V 5 bases, and 2 bases lay outside the gene matches. Germline CDR1 reads SGHTA; CDR2 reads FQGTGA. CDR3 residues: CASSPLAGGTGELFF. As DNA, the CDR3 is TGTGCCAGCAGCCCACTAGCGGGGGGCACCGGGGAGCTGTTTTTT.

This chain connects TRBV29-1 to TRBJ1-3, with TRBD1 identical over 8 bases. V gave up 4 bases and J gave up 5 bases; unmatched junction bases: 7. Germline V CDR1 and CDR2: SQVTM, ANQGSEA. This CDR3 contains 14 residues. The CDR3 nucleotides are TGCAGCGTTGTCTTTACAGGGGGTCGAAACACCATATATTTT. It specifies CSVVFTGGRNTIYF.

The rearrangement joins TRBV27 to TRBJ2-1; unclear D gene. The V gene lost 6 bases and the J gene lost 5 bases, with 5 bases spanning the gap. The CDR3 has 11 amino acids. The germline gives CDR1 MNHEY, CDR2 SMNVEV (reference sequence). CDR3: CASRRNNEQFF. CDR3 in DNA: TGTGCCAGCAGGCGGAACAATGAGCAGTTCTTC.

The rearrangement uses TRBV5-6 and TRBJ2-5; perhaps TRBD2 as D (5 bases). The CDR3 is 13 residues long. CDR1 and CDR2 from the germline V gene are SGHDT and YYEEEE. V was cut by 1 base and J by 5 bases, with 9 bases left in between. CDR3 protein: CASSLSPGETQYF. CDR3 bases: TGTGCCAGCAGCTTGAGCCCGGGGGAGACCCAGTACTTC.